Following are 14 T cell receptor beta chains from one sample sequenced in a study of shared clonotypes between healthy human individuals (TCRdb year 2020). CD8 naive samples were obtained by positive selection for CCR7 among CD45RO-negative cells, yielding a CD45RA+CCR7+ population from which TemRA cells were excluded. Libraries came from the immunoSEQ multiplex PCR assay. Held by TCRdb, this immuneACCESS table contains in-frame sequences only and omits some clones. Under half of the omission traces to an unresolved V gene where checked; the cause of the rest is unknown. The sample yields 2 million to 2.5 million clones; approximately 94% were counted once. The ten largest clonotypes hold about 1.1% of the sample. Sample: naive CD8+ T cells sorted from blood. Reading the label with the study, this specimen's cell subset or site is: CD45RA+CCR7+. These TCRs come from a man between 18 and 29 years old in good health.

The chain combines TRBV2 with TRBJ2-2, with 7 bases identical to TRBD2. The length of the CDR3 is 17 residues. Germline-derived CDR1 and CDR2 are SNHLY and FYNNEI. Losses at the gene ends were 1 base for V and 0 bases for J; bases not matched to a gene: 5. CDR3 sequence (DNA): TGTGCCAGCAGTGAAGATACTAGCGTTGCGAACACCGGGGAGCTGTTTTTT. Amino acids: CASSEDTSVANTGELFF.

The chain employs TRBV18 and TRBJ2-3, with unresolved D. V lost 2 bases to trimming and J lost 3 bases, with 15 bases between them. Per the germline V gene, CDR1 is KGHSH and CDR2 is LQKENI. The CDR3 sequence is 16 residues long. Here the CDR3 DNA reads TGTGCCAGCTCACCAAATAACCCCAGAGTGACAGATACGCAGTATTTT. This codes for CASSPNNPRVTDTQYF.

The CDR3 DNA reads as TGTGCCAGCAGCTTACCGGGAAGGGACAGGGGGATATACGAGCAGTACTTC. Translated: CASSLPGRDRGIYEQYF. The genes are TRBV7-9 and TRBJ2-7; 11 bases match TRBD1. V lost 2 bases, J lost 4 bases, and 10 bases stayed unmatched. Per germline, CDR1 SEHNR and CDR2 FQNEAQ (reference sequence). The CDR3 has 17 amino acids.

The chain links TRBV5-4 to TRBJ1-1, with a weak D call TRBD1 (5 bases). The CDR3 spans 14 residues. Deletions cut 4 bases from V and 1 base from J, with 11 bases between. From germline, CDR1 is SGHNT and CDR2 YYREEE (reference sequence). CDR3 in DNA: TGTGCCAGCAGCCCCCGGGGGGGGAACACTGAAGCTTTCTTT. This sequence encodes CASSPRGGNTEAFF.

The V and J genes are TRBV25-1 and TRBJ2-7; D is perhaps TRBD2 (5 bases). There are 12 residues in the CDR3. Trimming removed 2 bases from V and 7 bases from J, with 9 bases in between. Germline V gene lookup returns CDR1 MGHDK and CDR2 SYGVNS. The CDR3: CASSEGGWEQYF. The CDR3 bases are TGTGCCAGCAGTGAAGGAGGCTGGGAGCAGTACTTC.

CDR3 amino acids: CAIGLAGLGEETQYF. Here the CDR3 DNA reads TGTGCCATCGGCCTAGCGGGTCTCGGGGAAGAGACCCAGTACTTC. The rearrangement uses TRBV10-3 and TRBJ2-5; the match to TRBD2 covers 8 bases. Trimming took 8 bases from V and 3 from J; bases not matched to a gene: 11. Germline loops: CDR1 ENHRY, CDR2 SYGVKD. The CDR3 runs to 15 residues.

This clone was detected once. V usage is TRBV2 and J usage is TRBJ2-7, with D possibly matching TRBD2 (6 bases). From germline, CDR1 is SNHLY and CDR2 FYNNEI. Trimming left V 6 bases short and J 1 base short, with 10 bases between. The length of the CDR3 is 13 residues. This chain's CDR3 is CASSLTSSYEQYF. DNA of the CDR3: TGTGCCAGCAGCTTGACTAGTTCCTACGAGCAGTACTTC.

CDR3 region: CASSPGSMEGLYTGELFF. In DNA form, the CDR3 reads TGCGCCAGCAGCCCCGGGTCGATGGAGGGTCTCTACACCGGGGAGCTGTTTTTT. The chain employs TRBV5-1 and TRBJ2-2; D might be TRBD2 (6 bases). V gave up 4 bases and J gave up 3 bases, with 22 bases separating them. There are 18 residues in the CDR3. From germline, CDR1 is SGHRS and CDR2 YFSETQ. Using reference TRBV5-1 and TRBJ2-2 for the parts outside the CDR3, the full variable domain is KAGVTQTPRYLIKTRGQQVTLSCSPISGHRSVSWYQQTPGQGLQFLFEYFSETQRNKGNFPGRFSGRQFSNSRSEMNVSTLELGDSALYLCASSPGSMEGLYTGELFFGEGSRLTVL.

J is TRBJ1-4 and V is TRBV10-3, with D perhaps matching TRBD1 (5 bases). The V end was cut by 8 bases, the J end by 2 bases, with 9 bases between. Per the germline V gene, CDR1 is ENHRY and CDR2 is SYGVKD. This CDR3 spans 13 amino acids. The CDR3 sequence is CAIGTETNEKLFF. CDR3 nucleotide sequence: TGTGCCATCGGGACGGAGACTAATGAAAAACTGTTTTTT.

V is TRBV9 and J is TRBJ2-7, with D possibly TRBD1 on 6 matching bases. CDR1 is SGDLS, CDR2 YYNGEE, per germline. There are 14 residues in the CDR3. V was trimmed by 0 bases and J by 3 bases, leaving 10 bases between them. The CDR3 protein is CASSVVDSGYEQYF. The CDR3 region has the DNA TGTGCCAGCAGCGTAGTGGACAGCGGCTACGAGCAGTACTTC.

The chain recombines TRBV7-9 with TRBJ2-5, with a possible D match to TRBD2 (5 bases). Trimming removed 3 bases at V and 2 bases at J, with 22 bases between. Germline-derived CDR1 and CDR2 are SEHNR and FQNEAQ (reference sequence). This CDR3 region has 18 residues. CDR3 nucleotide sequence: TGTGCCAGCAGCTTTGAGGGCGGACCGATTTCAACTCAAGAGACCCAGTACTTC. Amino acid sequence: CASSFEGGPISTQETQYF.

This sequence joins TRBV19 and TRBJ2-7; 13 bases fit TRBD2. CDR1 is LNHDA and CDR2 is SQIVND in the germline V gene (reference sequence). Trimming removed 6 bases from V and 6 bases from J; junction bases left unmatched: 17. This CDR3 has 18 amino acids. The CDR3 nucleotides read TGTGCCAGTAGCATGATTAGACTAGCGGGAGGAAATACCCCCGAGCAGTACTTC. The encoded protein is CASSMIRLAGGNTPEQYF.

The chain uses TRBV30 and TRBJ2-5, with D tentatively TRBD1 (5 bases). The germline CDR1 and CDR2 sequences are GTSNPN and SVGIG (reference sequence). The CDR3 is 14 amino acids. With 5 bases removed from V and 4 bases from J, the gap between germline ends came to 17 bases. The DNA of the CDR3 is TGTGCCTGGGACTCCTCAGGGATAGCAGAGACCCAGTACTTC. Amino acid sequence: CAWDSSGIAETQYF.

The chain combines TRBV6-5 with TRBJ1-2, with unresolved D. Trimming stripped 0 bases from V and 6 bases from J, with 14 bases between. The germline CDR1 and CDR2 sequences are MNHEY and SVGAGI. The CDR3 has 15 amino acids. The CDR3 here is CASSYSRAEGDGYTF. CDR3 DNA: TGTGCCAGCAGTTACTCGAGGGCAGAAGGAGATGGCTACACCTTC.